These T cell receptor beta chains were read from a single sample in a study of vaccination and CD4 T cells after COVID-19. TCRdb re-analysed the PCR reads in MiXCR, keeping a single row per CDR3 protein. The data hold 8,500 or so distinct CDR3 sequences, with approximately 63% observed a single time. These receptors have no known antigen. Sequencing was carried out using CD4+ T cells from blood, cultured in vitro. Source of these receptors: a human donor who had recovered from COVID-19. The CDR3 runs from the conserved cysteine through the conserved F or W. Fields, in order: D gene, V gene, clone size, J gene, CDR3 protein, CDR3 DNA. The D gene is left open where the match is weak. Not all rows give a size; the values are once, few, many and, for expanded clones, a class.

>TRBD2|TRBV7-8|once|TRBJ2-7
CASSHRLAGGAYEQYF
TGTGCCAGCAGCCATCGACTAGCGGGTGGGGCCTACGAGCAGTACTTC
>.|TRBV4-2|.|TRBJ2-5
CASSPGGNPETQYF
TGTGCCAGCAGCCCTGGGGGGAACCCAGAGACCCAGTACTTC
>TRBD1|TRBV28|once|TRBJ1-6
CASRGGQGLSPLHF
TGTGCCAGCAGGGGGGGACAGGGGTTGTCACCCCTCCACTTT
>.|TRBV28|few|TRBJ1-1
CASSLTVEAFF
TGTGCCAGCAGTTTGACAGTAGAAGCTTTCTTT
>.|TRBV5-6|.|TRBJ1-6
CASSLWAGPSSPLHF
TGTGCCAGCAGCTTGTGGGCCGGGCCGTCCTCACCCCTCCACTTT
>.|TRBV15|few|TRBJ1-2
CATSRDGQGNGYTF
TGTGCCACCAGCAGAGATGGGCAGGGGAATGGCTACACCTTC
>.|TRBV10-3|few|TRBJ1-1
CAISEGQYTEAFF
TGTGCCATCAGTGAGGGGCAATACACTGAAGCTTTCTTT
>.|TRBV20-1|.|TRBJ1-6
CSARALVQDGYLRF
TGCAGTGCTAGAGCCCTAGTACAGGACGGATACCTCCGCTTT
>.|TRBV20-1|.|TRBJ1-1
CSARTLDTEAFF
TGCAGTGCTAGGACCCTGGACACTGAAGCTTTCTTT
>.|TRBV24-1|.|TRBJ2-5
CATSAEGLGRETQYF
TGTGCCACCAGTGCGGAGGGCCTTGGTCGGGAGACCCAGTACTTC
>.|TRBV20-1|.|TRBJ1-2
CSLSRATYGYTF
TGCAGTCTCAGTAGGGCTACCTATGGCTACACCTTC
>TRBD1|TRBV7-2|.|TRBJ1-2
CASSLGLGQYYGYTF
TGTGCCAGCAGCTTGGGGCTGGGACAGTACTATGGCTACACCTTC
>TRBD1|TRBV24-1|.|TRBJ1-5
CATQGGWYEPQHF
TGTGCCACCCAGGGGGGGTGGTATGAGCCCCAGCATTTT
>.|TRBV7-9|.|TRBJ2-7
CASSSGGNHEQYF
TGTGCCAGCAGCTCCGGAGGGAACCACGAGCAGTACTTC
>TRBD1|TRBV20-1|medium-sized|TRBJ2-1
CSARGDRGRIDEQFF
TGCAGTGCTAGAGGGGACAGGGGGAGGATCGATGAGCAGTTCTTC
>TRBD1|TRBV20-1|few|TRBJ1-2
CSATGTDNYGYTF
TGCAGTGCTACCGGGACAGATAACTATGGCTACACCTTC
>.|TRBV7-2|.|TRBJ1-1
CASSPSRDIGTAFF
TGTGCCAGCAGCCCGTCTCGGGACATCGGAACGGCTTTCTTT
>TRBD1|TRBV20-1|few|TRBJ1-5
CSARQGSNQPQHF
TGCAGTGCTCGACAGGGAAGCAATCAGCCCCAGCATTTT
>TRBD1|TRBV10-3|.|TRBJ1-2
CAISDSPGQGAGYGYTF
TGTGCCATCAGTGACTCACCGGGACAGGGGGCCGGCTATGGCTACACCTTC
>.|TRBV20-1|.|TRBJ1-2
CSAKGGTGYTF
TGCAGTGCCAAGGGTGGGACGGGCTACACCTTC
>.|TRBV28|.|TRBJ1-1
CGTKGIVWVKAFF
TGTGGGACTAAGGGGATAGTGTGGGTGAAAGCTTTCTTT
>TRBD1|TRBV7-8|.|TRBJ2-7
CASSLTGRSYEQYF
TGTGCCAGCAGCTTGACAGGGCGGTCTTACGAGCAGTACTTC
>TRBD2|TRBV7-2|.|TRBJ2-5
CASSLRASGIGTQYF
TGTGCCAGCAGCCTCAGGGCTAGCGGGATAGGAACCCAGTACTTC
>.|TRBV24-1|few|TRBJ1-5
CATSDPSRAQPQHF
TGTGCCACCAGTGATCCGTCTAGGGCTCAGCCCCAGCATTTT
>.|TRBV28|.|TRBJ1-5
CASTPIRGQPQHF
TGTGCCAGCACCCCCATCAGGGGTCAGCCCCAGCATTTT
>TRBD1|TRBV24-1|.|TRBJ2-7
CATSDLPGGEQYF
TGTGCCACCAGTGATTTACCAGGGGGCGAGCAGTACTTC
>TRBD2|TRBV7-9|medium-sized|TRBJ2-3
CASSFGLAGYTQYF
TGTGCCAGCAGCTTCGGGCTAGCGGGCTATACGCAGTATTTT
>.|TRBV7-2|few|TRBJ2-5
CASSFGGTAQETQYF
TGTGCCAGCAGCTTCGGCGGGACCGCCCAAGAGACCCAGTACTTC
>TRBD1|TRBV20-1|.|TRBJ1-6
CSARVWDSNNSPLHF
TGCAGTGCTAGAGTTTGGGACAGCAATAATTCACCCCTCCACTTT